These T cell receptor beta chains were read from a single sample in a study of cytotoxic CD8 clonotypes in ibrutinib-treated CLL. TCRdb keeps only in-frame clones here, not all; method: immunoSEQ multiplex PCR. The table records 100,000 or so clones, 58% of them present only once. Sequencing was performed on PBMCs, taken after 24 months of ibrutinib treatment. The receptors come from a human donor with chronic lymphocytic leukemia. Each CDR3 is given with its conserved first and last residue. A D gene is named only where the DNA matches it firmly. The listing skips clone size in some rows; elsewhere it reads once, few, many or a size class.

d_call j_call v_call clone_size cdr3_aa cdr3_nt
TRBD2 TRBJ2-7 TRBV4-2 . CASSQGRGGYEQYF TGTGCCAGCAGCCAAGGGCGGGGGGGCTACGAGCAGTACTTC
TRBD2 TRBJ2-3 TRBV6-5 . CASSYRAGGPDTQYF TGTGCCAGCAGTTATAGGGCGGGGGGCCCAGATACGCAGTATTTT
. TRBJ1-1 TRBV2 once CASTPGPRAEAFF TGTGCCAGCACCCCTGGACCTAGGGCTGAAGCTTTCTTT
. TRBJ2-4 TRBV6-1 few CALGGSLKNIQYF TGTGCCCTCGGGGGCAGTCTCAAAAACATTCAGTACTTC
TRBD1 TRBJ2-1 TRBV30 once CAWSTGQGAPNEQFF TGTGCCTGGAGTACCGGACAGGGGGCGCCAAATGAGCAGTTCTTC
. TRBJ1-1 TRBV5-1 . CASSPGAGSDTEAFF TGCGCCAGCAGCCCTGGGGCGGGGTCGGACACTGAAGCTTTCTTT
. TRBJ2-1 TRBV5-4 . CASSLAKELGVGEQFF TGTGCCAGCAGCTTGGCCAAGGAGTTGGGGGTGGGTGAGCAGTTCTTC
. TRBJ1-3 TRBV7-2 once CASSLEGVTGNTIYF TGTGCCAGCAGCTTAGAAGGGGTAACTGGAAACACCATATATTTT
. TRBJ1-2 TRBV18 . CASSPARATNYGYTF TGTGCCAGCTCACCGGCCAGGGCGACTAACTATGGCTACACCTTC
. TRBJ2-7 TRBV28 . CASSQGSESRHF TGTGCCAGCAGTCAGGGTTCCGAAAGTCGGCACTTC
TRBD1 TRBJ2-3 TRBV9 . CASSPGTGRDTQYF TGTGCCAGCAGCCCCGGGACAGGGCGTGATACGCAGTATTTT
. TRBJ2-5 TRBV5-1 . CASSFTGGRETQYF TGCGCCAGCAGCTTTACGGGGGGCCGGGAGACCCAGTACTTC
. TRBJ1-1 TRBV7-8 . CASSQGGTEAFF TGTGCCAGCAGCCAAGGGGGGACTGAAGCTTTCTTT